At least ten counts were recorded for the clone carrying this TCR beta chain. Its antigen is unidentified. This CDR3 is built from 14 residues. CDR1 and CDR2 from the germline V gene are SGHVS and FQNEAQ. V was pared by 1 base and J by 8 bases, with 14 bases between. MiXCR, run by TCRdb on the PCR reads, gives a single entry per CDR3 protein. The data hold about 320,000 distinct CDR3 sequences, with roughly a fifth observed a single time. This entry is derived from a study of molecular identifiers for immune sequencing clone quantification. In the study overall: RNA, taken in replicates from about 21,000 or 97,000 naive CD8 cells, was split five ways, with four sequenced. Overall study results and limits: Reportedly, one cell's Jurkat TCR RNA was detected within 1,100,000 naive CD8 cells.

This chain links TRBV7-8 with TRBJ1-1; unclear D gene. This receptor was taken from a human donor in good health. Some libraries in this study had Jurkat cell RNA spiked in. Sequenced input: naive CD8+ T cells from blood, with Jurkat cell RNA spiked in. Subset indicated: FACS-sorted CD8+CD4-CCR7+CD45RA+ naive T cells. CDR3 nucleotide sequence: TGTGCCAGCAGCTTAGTTTCGGCCCAGGCCGAAGCTTTCTTT. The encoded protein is CASSLVSAQAEAFF.